The rows below give T cell receptor beta chains drawn from one sample of a study of a mutant IDH1 vaccine in newly diagnosed glioma. The repertoire was sequenced with immunoSEQ multiplex PCR; TCRdb's copy has only in-frame clones and lacks some. The sample consists of about 30,000 clones, around 89% of them appearing once. The antigens these receptors bind are not known. The starting material was PBMCs, obtained from a glioma patient whose treatment included an IDH1 peptide vaccine. Receptors were obtained from a man aged 35 to 55 with glioma. Each CDR3 is given with its conserved first and last residue. The D gene is left open where the match is weak. Only some rows state a clone size, as once, few, many or a class for expanded clones.

>.|TRBV2|.|TRBJ2-2
CASNQGSDTGELFF
TGTGCCAGCAACCAGGGGAGCGACACCGGGGAGCTGTTTTTT
>TRBD1|TRBV4-1|.|TRBJ2-1
CASSQQGQGSSYNEQFF
TGCGCCAGCAGCCAACAAGGACAGGGCAGCTCCTACAATGAGCAGTTCTTC
>.|TRBV21-1|.|TRBJ2-1
CASRFKVRDRGYNEQFF
TGTGCCAGCCGTTTTAAAGTCCGGGACAGGGGCTACAATGAGCAGTTCTTC
>.|TRBV9|.|TRBJ2-3
CASSRESRDTQYF
TGTGCCAGCTCAAGGGAGTCGAGAGATACGCAGTATTTT
>.|TRBV21-1|.|TRBJ1-3
CASSKGLGGLNRDTIYF
TGTGCCAGCAGCAAAGGTTTAGGGGGATTAAATAGGGACACCATATATTTT
>TRBD1|TRBV5-4|.|TRBJ2-3
CASSSGQGSTDTQYF
TGTGCCAGCAGCTCTGGACAGGGGAGCACAGATACGCAGTATTTT
>.|TRBV7-9|.|TRBJ2-7
CASSLGRGQSSYEQYF
TGTGCCAGCAGCTTAGGGCGGGGGCAGAGCTCCTACGAGCAGTACTTC
>.|TRBV30|few|TRBJ1-3
CAWSVLGGGGNTIYF
TGTGCCTGGAGTGTACTGGGAGGAGGTGGAAACACCATATATTTT
>.|TRBV7-2|.|TRBJ2-7
CASSFESGPTYEQYF
TGTGCCAGCAGCTTTGAAAGCGGGCCGACCTACGAGCAGTACTTC
>.|TRBV6-4|few|TRBJ2-2
CASSDSRAENTGELFF
TGTGCCAGCAGTGACTCGAGGGCAGAGAACACCGGGGAGCTGTTTTTT
>.|TRBV7-2|.|TRBJ2-1
CASSLGTSAYNEQFF
TGTGCCAGCAGCTTAGGGACCTCCGCCTACAATGAGCAGTTCTTC
>TRBD2|TRBV7-2|.|TRBJ2-7
CASSSRTRGSYEQYF
TGTGCCAGCAGCTCCCGGACTAGAGGCTCCTACGAGCAGTACTTC
>.|TRBV7-8|.|TRBJ1-1
CASCPSRGKNTEAFF
TGTGCCAGCTGCCCGTCCCGCGGGAAGAACACTGAAGCTTTCTTT
>TRBD1|TRBV29-1|once|TRBJ1-1
CSGQTGGVFAEAFF
TGCAGCGGACAGACAGGGGGCGTTTTCGCTGAAGCTTTCTTT
>.|TRBV18|.|TRBJ1-2
CASSSLKGQSYGYTF
TGTGCCAGCTCCTCACTAAAAGGGCAGTCGTATGGCTACACCTTC
>.|TRBV7-9|once|TRBJ1-5
CASSSNQPQHF
TGTGCCAGCAGCTCCAATCAGCCCCAGCATTTT
>.|TRBV5-1|once|TRBJ1-2
CASSLGVSNYGYTF
TGCGCCAGCAGTCTTGGGGTATCTAACTATGGCTACACCTTC
>.|TRBV30|.|TRBJ1-1
CAWRSRQSNTEAFF
TGTGCCTGGAGAAGTAGACAGTCGAACACTGAAGCTTTCTTT
>TRBD1|TRBV5-4|once|TRBJ1-2
CASTTGGPYGYTF
TGTGCCAGCACCACAGGGGGGCCATATGGCTACACCTTC
>.|TRBV7-9|.|TRBJ2-7
CASSLAGLGEQYF
TGTGCCAGCAGCTTAGCAGGGTTGGGGGAGCAGTACTTC
>.|TRBV9|.|TRBJ2-5
CASSVEWSGETQYF
TGTGCCAGCAGCGTAGAGTGGTCCGGGGAGACCCAGTACTTC
>TRBD1|TRBV5-1|.|TRBJ1-3
CASSLTGDSGNTIYF
TGCGCCAGCAGCTTAACAGGGGACTCTGGAAACACCATATATTTT
>TRBD2|TRBV7-2|.|TRBJ2-3
CASSLTSGLAGGTDTQYF
TGTGCCAGCAGCTTAACCAGCGGGCTAGCGGGCGGCACAGATACGCAGTATTTT
>.|TRBV5-1|.|TRBJ2-3
CASSLKRLAGLTMDTQYF
TGCGCCAGCAGCTTGAAGAGGCTGGCGGGGCTAACCATGGATACGCAGTATTTT
>TRBD1|TRBV28|.|TRBJ2-3
CASGGTGGISGTDTQYF
TGTGCCAGCGGAGGGACAGGGGGGATATCTGGCACAGATACGCAGTATTTT
>.|TRBV18|.|TRBJ1-5
CASSAGLGPQHF
TGTGCCAGCTCAGCCGGTTTGGGGCCCCAGCATTTT
>.|TRBV11-2|.|TRBJ2-1
CASSRSRGGGNEQFF
TGTGCCAGCAGCCGCAGTCGGGGAGGGGGCAATGAGCAGTTCTTC
>.|TRBV29-1|.|TRBJ2-5
CSVAFTRLETQYF
TGCAGCGTCGCCTTTACAAGGTTAGAGACCCAGTACTTC
>.|TRBV6-1|.|TRBJ1-1
CASKGRDTEAFF
TGTGCCAGCAAGGGGCGGGACACTGAAGCTTTCTTT
>TRBD1|TRBV7-2|.|TRBJ2-6
CASSRGPPGGSGANVLTF
TGTGCCAGCAGCCGCGGTCCCCCAGGGGGCTCTGGGGCCAACGTCCTGACTTTC
>.|TRBV5-1|.|TRBJ1-1
CASSHGAGDTEAFF
TGCGCCAGCAGCCATGGGGCCGGGGACACTGAAGCTTTCTTT
>.|TRBV9|.|TRBJ1-2
CASSLRNERGYTF
TGTGCCAGCAGCCTTCGGAACGAGAGAGGCTACACCTTC
>TRBD2|TRBV5-4|.|TRBJ2-2
CASRVTSAGGELFF
TGTGCCAGCAGGGTGACTAGCGCTGGCGGGGAGCTGTTTTTT
>.|TRBV28|.|TRBJ2-1
CASSFLDRPSNEQFF
TGTGCCAGCAGTTTTTTAGACAGGCCGTCCAATGAGCAGTTCTTC
>.|TRBV6-6|.|TRBJ1-6
CASSFEQTSYNSPLHF
TGTGCCAGCAGTTTTGAACAGACCTCCTATAATTCACCCCTCCACTTT
>.|TRBV5-4|.|TRBJ1-1
CASSLIWGSEAFF
TGTGCCAGCAGCTTGATTTGGGGGTCTGAAGCTTTCTTT
>.|TRBV7-2|.|TRBJ2-4
CASSSYGQLAKNIQYF
TGTGCCAGCAGCTCGTACGGACAACTAGCCAAAAACATTCAGTACTTC
>TRBD2|TRBV10-3|once|TRBJ2-3
CAISERGLAGDRGTTDTQYF
TGTGCCATCAGTGAGAGGGGATTAGCGGGGGATCGGGGTACCACAGATACGCAGTATTTT
>TRBD1|TRBV5-8|.|TRBJ1-4
CASSLTGGGGEKLFF
TGTGCCAGCAGCTTAACAGGGGGCGGCGGAGAAAAACTGTTTTTT
>.|TRBV4-1|.|TRBJ1-5
CASSQEGRQGRGRPQHF
TGCGCCAGCAGCCAAGAAGGCCGTCAGGGCCGAGGTCGGCCCCAGCATTTT
>TRBD1|TRBV5-6|.|TRBJ1-1
CASSFDRVTEAFF
TGTGCCAGCAGCTTTGACAGGGTCACTGAAGCTTTCTTT
>.|TRBV2|.|TRBJ1-2
CASSRGTGLYGYTF
TGTGCCAGCAGCAGGGGTACAGGGCTCTATGGCTACACCTTC
>.|TRBV4-3|.|TRBJ2-7
CASSQGFGYSYEQYF
TGCGCCAGCAGCCAAGGGTTCGGTTACTCCTACGAGCAGTACTTC
>.|TRBV7-2|.|TRBJ2-4
CASSLGRTKPKNIQYF
TGTGCCAGCAGCTTAGGCCGCACTAAGCCCAAAAACATTCAGTACTTC
>TRBD1|TRBV10-3|.|TRBJ2-2
CAISDRRGQNTGELFF
TGTGCCATCAGTGACCGTAGGGGGCAGAACACCGGGGAGCTGTTTTTT
>.|TRBV13|.|TRBJ2-5
CASSFSIVGDHQETQYF
TGTGCCAGCAGCTTTAGTATCGTCGGGGACCACCAAGAGACCCAGTACTTC
>TRBD1|TRBV5-6|.|TRBJ1-2
CASSSYDRAEGYTF
TGTGCCAGCAGCTCATACGACAGGGCCGAGGGCTACACCTTC
>.|TRBV30|few|TRBJ1-2
CAFYGAKPYGYTF
TGTGCCTTTTACGGGGCGAAGCCTTATGGCTACACCTTC
>TRBD1|TRBV28|.|TRBJ2-7
CASSSSGQGAYEQYF
TGTGCCAGCAGTTCCTCGGGACAGGGGGCTTACGAGCAGTACTTC